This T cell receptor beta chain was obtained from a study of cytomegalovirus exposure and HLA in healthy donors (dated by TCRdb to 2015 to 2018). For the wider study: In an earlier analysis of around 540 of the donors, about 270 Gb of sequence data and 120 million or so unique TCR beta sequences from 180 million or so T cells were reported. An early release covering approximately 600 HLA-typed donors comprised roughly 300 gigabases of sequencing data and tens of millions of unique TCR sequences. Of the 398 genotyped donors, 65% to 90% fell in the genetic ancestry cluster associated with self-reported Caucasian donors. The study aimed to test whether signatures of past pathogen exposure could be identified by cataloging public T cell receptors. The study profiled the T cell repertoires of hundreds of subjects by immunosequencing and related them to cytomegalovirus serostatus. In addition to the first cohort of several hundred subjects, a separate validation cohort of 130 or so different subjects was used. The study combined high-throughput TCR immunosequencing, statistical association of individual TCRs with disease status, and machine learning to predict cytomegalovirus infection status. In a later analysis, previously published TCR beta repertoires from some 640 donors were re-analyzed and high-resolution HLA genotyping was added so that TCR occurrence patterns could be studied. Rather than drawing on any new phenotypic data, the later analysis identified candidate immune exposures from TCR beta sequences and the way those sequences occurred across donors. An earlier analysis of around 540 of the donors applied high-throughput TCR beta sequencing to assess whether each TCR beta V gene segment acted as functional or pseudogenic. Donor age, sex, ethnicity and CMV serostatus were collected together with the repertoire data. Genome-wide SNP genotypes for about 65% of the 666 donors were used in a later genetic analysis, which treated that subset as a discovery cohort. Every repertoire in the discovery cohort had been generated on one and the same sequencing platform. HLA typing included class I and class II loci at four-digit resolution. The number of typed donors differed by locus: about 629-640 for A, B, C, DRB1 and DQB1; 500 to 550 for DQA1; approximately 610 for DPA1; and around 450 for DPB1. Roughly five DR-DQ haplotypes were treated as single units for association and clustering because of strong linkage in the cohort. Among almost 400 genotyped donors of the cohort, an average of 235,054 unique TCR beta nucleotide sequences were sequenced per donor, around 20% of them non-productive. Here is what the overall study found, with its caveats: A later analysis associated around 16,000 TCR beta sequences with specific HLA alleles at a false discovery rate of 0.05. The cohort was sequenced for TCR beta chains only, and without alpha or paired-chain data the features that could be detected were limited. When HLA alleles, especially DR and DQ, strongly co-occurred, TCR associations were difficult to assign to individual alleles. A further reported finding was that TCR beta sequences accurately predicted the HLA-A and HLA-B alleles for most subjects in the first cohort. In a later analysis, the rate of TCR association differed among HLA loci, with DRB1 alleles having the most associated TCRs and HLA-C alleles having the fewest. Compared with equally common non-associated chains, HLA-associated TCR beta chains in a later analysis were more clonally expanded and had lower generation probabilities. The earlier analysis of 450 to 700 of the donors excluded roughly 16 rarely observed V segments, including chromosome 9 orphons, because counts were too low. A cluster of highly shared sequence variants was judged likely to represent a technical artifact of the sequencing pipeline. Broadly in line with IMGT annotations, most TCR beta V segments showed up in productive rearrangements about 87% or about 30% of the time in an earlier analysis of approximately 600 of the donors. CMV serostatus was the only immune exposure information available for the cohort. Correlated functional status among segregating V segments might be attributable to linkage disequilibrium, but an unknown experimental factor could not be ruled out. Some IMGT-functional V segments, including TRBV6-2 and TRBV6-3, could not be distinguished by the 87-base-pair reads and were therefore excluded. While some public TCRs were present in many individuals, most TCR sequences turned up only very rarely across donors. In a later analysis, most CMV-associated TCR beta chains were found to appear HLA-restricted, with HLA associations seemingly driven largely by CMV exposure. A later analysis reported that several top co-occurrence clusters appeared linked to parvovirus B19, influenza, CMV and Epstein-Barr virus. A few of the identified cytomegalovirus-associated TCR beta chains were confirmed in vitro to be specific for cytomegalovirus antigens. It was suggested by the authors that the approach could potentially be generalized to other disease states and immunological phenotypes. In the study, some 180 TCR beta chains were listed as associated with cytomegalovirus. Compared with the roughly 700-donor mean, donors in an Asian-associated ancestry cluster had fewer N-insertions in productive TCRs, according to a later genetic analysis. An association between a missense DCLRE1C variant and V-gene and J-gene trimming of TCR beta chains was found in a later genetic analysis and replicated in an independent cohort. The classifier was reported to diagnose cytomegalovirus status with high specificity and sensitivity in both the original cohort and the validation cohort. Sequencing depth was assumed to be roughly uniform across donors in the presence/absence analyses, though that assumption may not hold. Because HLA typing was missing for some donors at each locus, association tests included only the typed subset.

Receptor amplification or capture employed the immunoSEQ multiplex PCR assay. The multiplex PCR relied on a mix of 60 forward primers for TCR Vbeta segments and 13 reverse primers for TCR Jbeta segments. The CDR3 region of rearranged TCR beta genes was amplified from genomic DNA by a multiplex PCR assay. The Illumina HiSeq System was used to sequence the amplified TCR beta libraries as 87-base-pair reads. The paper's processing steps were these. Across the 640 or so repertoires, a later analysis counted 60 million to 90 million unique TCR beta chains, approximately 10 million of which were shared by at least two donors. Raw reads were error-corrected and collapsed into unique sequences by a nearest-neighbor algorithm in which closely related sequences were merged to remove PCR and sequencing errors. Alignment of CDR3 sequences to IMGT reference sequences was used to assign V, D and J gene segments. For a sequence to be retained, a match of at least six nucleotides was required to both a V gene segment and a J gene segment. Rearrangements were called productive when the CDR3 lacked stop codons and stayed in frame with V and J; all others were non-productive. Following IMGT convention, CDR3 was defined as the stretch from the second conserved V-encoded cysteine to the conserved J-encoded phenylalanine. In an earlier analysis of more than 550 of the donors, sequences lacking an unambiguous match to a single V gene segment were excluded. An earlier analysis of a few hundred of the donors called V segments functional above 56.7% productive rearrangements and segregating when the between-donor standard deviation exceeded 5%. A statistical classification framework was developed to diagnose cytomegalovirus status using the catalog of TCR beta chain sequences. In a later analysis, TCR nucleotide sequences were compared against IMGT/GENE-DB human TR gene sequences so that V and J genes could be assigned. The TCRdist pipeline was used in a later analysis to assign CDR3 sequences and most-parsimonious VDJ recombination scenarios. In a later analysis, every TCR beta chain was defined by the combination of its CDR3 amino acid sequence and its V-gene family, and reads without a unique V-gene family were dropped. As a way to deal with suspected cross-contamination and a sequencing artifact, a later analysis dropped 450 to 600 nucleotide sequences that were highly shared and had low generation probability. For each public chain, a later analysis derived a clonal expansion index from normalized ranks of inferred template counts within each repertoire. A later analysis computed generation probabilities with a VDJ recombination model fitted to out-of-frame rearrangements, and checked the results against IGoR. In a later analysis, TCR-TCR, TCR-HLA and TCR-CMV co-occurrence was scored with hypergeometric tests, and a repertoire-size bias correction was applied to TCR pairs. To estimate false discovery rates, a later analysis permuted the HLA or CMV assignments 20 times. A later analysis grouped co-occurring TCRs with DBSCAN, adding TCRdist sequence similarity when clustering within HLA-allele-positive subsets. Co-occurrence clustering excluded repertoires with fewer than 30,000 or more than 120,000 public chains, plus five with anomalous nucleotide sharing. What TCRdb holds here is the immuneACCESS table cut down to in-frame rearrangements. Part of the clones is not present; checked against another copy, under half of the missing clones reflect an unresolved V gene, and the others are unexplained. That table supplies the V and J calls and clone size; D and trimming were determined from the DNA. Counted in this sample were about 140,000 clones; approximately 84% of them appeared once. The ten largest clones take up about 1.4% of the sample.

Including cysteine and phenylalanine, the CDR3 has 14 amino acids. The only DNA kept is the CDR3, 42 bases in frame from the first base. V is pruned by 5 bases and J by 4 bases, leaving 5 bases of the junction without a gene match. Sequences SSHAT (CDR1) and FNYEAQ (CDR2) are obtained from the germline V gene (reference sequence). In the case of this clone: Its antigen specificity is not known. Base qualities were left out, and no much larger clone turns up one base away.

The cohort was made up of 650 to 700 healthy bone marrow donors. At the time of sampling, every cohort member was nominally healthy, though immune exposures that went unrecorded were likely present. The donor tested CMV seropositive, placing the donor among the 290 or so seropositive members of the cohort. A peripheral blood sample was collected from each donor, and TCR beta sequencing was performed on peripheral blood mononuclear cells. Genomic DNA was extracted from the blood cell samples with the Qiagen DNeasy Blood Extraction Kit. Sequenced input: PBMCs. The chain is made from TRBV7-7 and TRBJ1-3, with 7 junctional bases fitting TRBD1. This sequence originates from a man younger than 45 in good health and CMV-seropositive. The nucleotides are TGTGCCAGCAGCCCTGGGACAGCCGGAAACACCATATATTTT. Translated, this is CASSPGTAGNTIYF.